Listed here are 25 T cell receptor beta chains from one sample, sequenced in a study of blood T cell repertoires in COVID-19. Using immunoSEQ multiplex PCR, the repertoire was profiled, and TCRdb retains in-frame clones only, with some absent. The sample carries roughly 250,000 clones, approximately 86% recorded once. The sequenced sample was PBMCs or T cells enriched from blood (not recorded which). The receptors stem from a woman aged 40 to 50 with acute COVID-19.

This clone was found once. This chain connects TRBV19 to TRBJ2-1; 7 nucleotides agree with TRBD2. CDR1 and CDR2 (germline): LNHDA, SQIVND (reference sequence). J was trimmed by 4 bases and V by 6 bases; bases with no gene match: 9. CDR3 length: 15 residues. CDR3 residues: CASSRGAGVYNEQFF. CDR3 coding DNA: TGTGCCAGTAGCCGCGGGGCGGGAGTGTACAATGAGCAGTTCTTC.

V gene TRBV7-8 combines with J gene TRBJ1-2, with unresolved D. Germline V CDR1 and CDR2: SGHVS, FQNEAQ. Deletions cut 4 bases from V and 8 bases from J, with 14 bases between. The length of the CDR3 is 13 residues. The CDR3 DNA reads TGTGCCAGCAGCTCGTTCAGTGATCAGGGCTACACCTTC. Protein sequence: CASSSFSDQGYTF.

V is TRBV9 and J is TRBJ2-7, with D maybe TRBD2 (6 bases). Germline CDR1 SGDLS, CDR2 YYNGEE. The CDR3 length is 13 residues. V lost 7 bases, J lost 3 bases, and 14 bases lay in between. CDR3 loop: CASSGLPFYEQYF. The CDR3 DNA is TGTGCCAGCTCGGGACTCCCCTTCTACGAGCAGTACTTC.

This clone has only a few counts. The chain has TRBV14 and TRBJ1-2; TRBD1 is a possible D gene (5 bases). The CDR3 loop spans 13 amino acids. Germline CDR1 SGHDN, CDR2 FVKESK. The germline V and J ends were trimmed by 4 bases and 8 bases, with 14 bases remaining between them. The CDR3 bases are TGTGCCAGCAGCCTGACCAGGGTGGGCGGCTACACCTTC. This gives the protein CASSLTRVGGYTF.

This chain connects TRBV7-2 to TRBJ1-1; the D is unclear. The CDR3 totals 14 residues. Trimming removed 2 bases at V and 1 base at J, with 8 bases between. Germline CDR1 SGHTA, CDR2 FQGNSA. The CDR3 loop is CASSLYPGNTEAFF. The CDR3 nucleotides read TGTGCCAGCAGCTTATACCCAGGGAACACTGAAGCTTTCTTT.

This clone has a single count. The chain couples TRBV24-1 to TRBJ2-7; 13 nucleotides agree with TRBD2. V gave up 1 base and J gave up 8 bases; unmatched junction bases: 7. In germline, CDR1 is KGHDR, CDR2 SFDVKD. This CDR3 comprises 16 residues. The CDR3 is CATSDLPTSGRLQQYF. The CDR3 DNA is TGTGCCACCAGTGATTTACCGACTAGCGGGAGGCTCCAGCAGTACTTC.

The chain combines TRBV14 with TRBJ2-1; D is uncertain. V was cut by 2 bases and J by 12 bases, with 8 bases left in between. The CDR3 contains 11 residues. The germline gives CDR1 SGHDN, CDR2 FVKESK. The CDR3 nucleotides read TGTGCCAGCAGCCAACGAGCCGGGCAGTTCTTC. Amino acids: CASSQRAGQFF. Variable domain in full (rest from reference TRBV14 and TRBJ2-1): EAGVTQFPSHSVIEKGQTVTLRCDPISGHDNLYWYRRVMGKEIKFLLHFVKESKQDESGMPNNRFLAERTGGTYSTLKVQPAELEDSGVYFCASSQRAGQFFGPGTRLTVL.

Here the CDR3 DNA reads TGTGCCAGCAGGGACACTTTCTACGAGCAGTACTTC. This translates into CASRDTFYEQYF. The chain combines TRBV6-5 with TRBJ2-7, with D tentatively TRBD1 (5 bases). Germline V gene data show CDR1 as MNHEY and CDR2 as SVGAGI. The CDR3 totals 12 residues. Trimming removed 6 bases from V and 3 bases from J, with 9 bases in between.

DNA for the CDR3: TGTGCCAGCAGTCTCTCAGGGAACTCTGGAAACACCATATATTTT. This translates into CASSLSGNSGNTIYF. The V gene is TRBV2, the J gene TRBJ1-3, with D possibly matching TRBD1 (5 bases). The CDR3 is 15 residues long. Per germline, CDR1 SNHLY and CDR2 FYNNEI. Trimming removed 5 bases from V and 0 bases from J, with 11 bases in between. The whole variable domain, filled in from reference TRBV2 and TRBJ1-3, reads EPEVTQTPSHQVTQMGQEVILRCVPISNHLYFYWYRQILGQKVEFLVSFYNNEISEKSEIFDDQFSVERPDGSNFTLKIRSTKLEDSAMYFCASSLSGNSGNTIYFGEGSWLTVV.

The chain links TRBV7-3 to TRBJ2-1, with 8 bases that match TRBD2. The V segment lost 5 bases and the J segment 6 bases; nucleotides outside the gene matches: 6. The length of the CDR3 is 14 residues. Per germline, CDR1 SGHTA and CDR2 FQGTGA. As DNA, the CDR3 is TGTGCCAGCAGCCGGAGCGGGAGTGGCAATGAGCAGTTCTTC. This encodes CASSRSGSGNEQFF.

This chain uses TRBV6-2 or TRBV6-3 with TRBJ1-4, with a weak D call TRBD1 (5 bases). This CDR3 comprises 16 residues. Trimming stripped 0 bases from V and 5 bases from J, with 13 bases between. The germline V gene has CDR1 MNHEY and CDR2 SVGEGT. The CDR3 here is CASSYSKGARNEKLFF. CDR3 coding DNA: TGTGCCAGCAGTTACTCGAAAGGGGCTCGGAATGAAAAACTGTTTTTT.

Comments on this clone: A junction end diverges from the germline sequence, so it may reflect a read error. The chain couples TRBV11-3 to TRBJ1-1, with 8 bases matching TRBD1. The CDR3 loop spans 15 amino acids. Germline lookup yields CDR1 SGHNT and CDR2 YENEEA. CDR3 in amino acids: CASSLEDRGGIEAFF. The CDR3 DNA is TGTGCCAGCAGCCTAGAAGACAGGGGTGGAATTGAAGCTTTCTTT.

This clone was seen ten or more times. Different DNA sequences within this sample yield the same CDR3. The genes are TRBV5-4 and TRBJ2-7; perhaps TRBD2 as D (6 bases). The CDR3 covers 11 residues. Germline V gene data show CDR1 as SGHNT and CDR2 as YYREEE (reference sequence). The V gene lost 3 bases and the J gene lost 5 bases, with 6 bases spanning the gap. For the CDR3, the DNA is TGTGCCAGCAGCTCGGGGGACGAGCAGTACTTC. Its protein product is CASSSGDEQYF.

The J gene is TRBJ1-2, the V gene TRBV19; perhaps TRBD1 as D (5 bases). Germline V gene sequence: CDR1 LNHDA, CDR2 SQIVND (reference sequence). The V end was cut by 6 bases, the J end by 5 bases, with 13 bases between. This CDR3 comprises 13 residues. The chain's CDR3 is CASRTGGGYGYTF. The CDR3 nucleotides are TGTGCCAGTAGAACCGGGGGTGGTTATGGCTACACCTTC.

The rearrangement joins TRBV7-6 to TRBJ2-3, with D possibly being TRBD1 (5 bases). The V and J ends lost 3 bases and 0 bases respectively, with 7 bases between them. The CDR3 length is 14 residues. The germline gives CDR1 SGHVS, CDR2 FNYEAQ. CDR3 sequence reads: CASSFSGSTDTQYF. DNA of the CDR3: TGTGCCAGCAGCTTTTCAGGGAGCACAGATACGCAGTATTTT. The full variable domain, in which reference TRBV7-6 and TRBJ2-3 provide the parts outside the CDR3, is GAGVSQSPRYKVTKRGQDVALRCDPISGHVSLYWYRQALGQGPEFLTYFNYEAQQDKSGLPNDRFSAERPEGSISTLTIQRTEQRDSAMYRCASSFSGSTDTQYFGPGTRLTVL.

This clone was seen only once. The chain combines TRBV7-8 with TRBJ2-7, with no clear D. The V gene lost 3 bases and the J gene lost 3 bases, with 3 bases spanning the gap. The V gene's germline CDR1 is SGHVS and CDR2 FQNEAQ. The CDR3 is made up of 11 amino acids. The CDR3 nucleotides read TGTGCCAGCAGCTTTAGCTACGAGCAGTACTTC. It specifies CASSFSYEQYF.

The genes are TRBV27 and TRBJ2-3; the match to TRBD2 covers 8 bases. The ends lost 6 bases at V and 2 bases at J; junction bases unmatched: 7. Germline-derived CDR1 and CDR2 are MNHEY and SMNVEV (reference sequence). This CDR3 comprises 15 residues. The CDR3 reads CASSFSGTYTDTQYF. DNA of the CDR3: TGTGCCAGCAGCTTTAGCGGGACCTACACAGATACGCAGTATTTT.

This sequence joins TRBV19 and TRBJ1-4, with D perhaps matching TRBD1 (6 bases). CDR1 is LNHDA, CDR2 SQIVND, per germline (reference sequence). CDR3 size: 13 residues. V was cut by 10 bases and J by 6 bases, with 15 bases left in between. The DNA of the CDR3 is TGTGCCACAACAGGGATGGGTTATGAAAAACTGTTTTTT. This translates into CATTGMGYEKLFF.

The chain carries TRBV24-1 and TRBJ2-1, with D possibly being TRBD2 (5 bases). With 2 bases removed from V and 0 bases from J, the gap between germline ends came to 10 bases. From germline, CDR1 is KGHDR and CDR2 SFDVKD. This CDR3 comprises 16 residues. The CDR3 loop reads CATSDWKRSSYNEQFF. The CDR3 DNA sequence: TGTGCCACCAGTGATTGGAAGCGGAGCTCCTACAATGAGCAGTTCTTC.

The CDR3 protein is CASSLDQGGNTIYF. The CDR3 DNA follows: TGTGCCAGCAGCCTCGATCAGGGAGGAAACACCATATATTTT. The chain is built from TRBV9 and TRBJ1-3; a weak D match, TRBD1 (5 bases). The CDR3 spans 14 residues. V shed 4 bases and J shed 4 bases, with 12 bases lying between them. CDR1 SGDLS and CDR2 YYNGEE come from the germline V gene.

V is TRBV5-1 and J is TRBJ2-1; the match to TRBD2 covers 13 bases. With 4 bases clipped from V and 8 bases from J, the junction kept 3 bases outside the gene matches. The length of the CDR3 is 14 residues. The V gene's germline CDR1 is SGHRS and CDR2 YFSETQ. CDR3 in amino acids: CASSIGTSGDEQFF. In DNA form, the CDR3 reads TGCGCCAGCAGCATAGGGACTAGCGGGGATGAGCAGTTCTTC.

DNA for the CDR3: TGTGCCAGCAGTTACCAGCGTCTCACCGGGGAGCTGTTTTTT. Its translation is CASSYQRLTGELFF. The chain has TRBV6-5 and TRBJ2-2; D not resolved. Germline loops: CDR1 MNHEY, CDR2 SVGAGI. V lost 2 bases and J lost 4, with 8 bases in between. The CDR3 contains 14 residues.

This chain joins TRBV6-5 and TRBJ2-3; the D gene is possibly TRBD2 (5 bases). Trimming cost V 0 bases and J 5 bases, with 9 bases left between them. This CDR3 region has 14 residues. Germline V CDR1 and CDR2: MNHEY, SVGAGI. The CDR3 spells CASSYSRVLDTQYF. The CDR3 region has the DNA TGTGCCAGCAGTTACTCGAGGGTGTTAGATACGCAGTATTTT.

V is TRBV4-2 and J is TRBJ2-7; TRBD2 matches at 11 bases. Per germline, CDR1 LGHNA and CDR2 YNFKEQ. With 1 base clipped from V and 5 bases from J, the junction kept 10 bases outside the gene matches. The CDR3 extends over 17 amino acids. The CDR3 coding sequence is TGTGCCAGCAGCCAAGGTTTAGCGGGAGGGGCGGTCCACGAGCAGTACTTC. Translation: CASSQGLAGGAVHEQYF.

V gene TRBV6-5 combines with J gene TRBJ1-3; TRBD1 matches 8 bases. V lost 10 bases, J lost 0 bases, and 5 bases stayed unmatched. Germline V gene lookup returns CDR1 MNHEY and CDR2 SVGAGI. This CDR3 spans 14 amino acids. In nucleotides, the CDR3 is TGTGCCACTGATACAGGGGGCTCTGGAAACACCATATATTTT. Translated, it gives CATDTGGSGNTIYF.